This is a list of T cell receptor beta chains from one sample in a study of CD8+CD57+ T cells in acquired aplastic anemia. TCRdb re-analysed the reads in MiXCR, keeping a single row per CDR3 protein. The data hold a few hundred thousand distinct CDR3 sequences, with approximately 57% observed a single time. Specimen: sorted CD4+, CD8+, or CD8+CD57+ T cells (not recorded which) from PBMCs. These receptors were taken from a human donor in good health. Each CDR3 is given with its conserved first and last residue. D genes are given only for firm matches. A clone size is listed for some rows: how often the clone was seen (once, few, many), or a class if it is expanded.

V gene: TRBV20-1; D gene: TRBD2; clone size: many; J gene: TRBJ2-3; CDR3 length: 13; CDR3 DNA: TGCAGCGCTAACGAAGCGGGGACAGATACGCAGTATTTT; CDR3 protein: CSANEAGTDTQYF
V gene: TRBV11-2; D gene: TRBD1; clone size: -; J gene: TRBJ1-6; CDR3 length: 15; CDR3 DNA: TGTGCCAGCAGCTTAACAGGGGCTCGGAATTCACCCCTCCACTTT; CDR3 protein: CASSLTGARNSPLHF
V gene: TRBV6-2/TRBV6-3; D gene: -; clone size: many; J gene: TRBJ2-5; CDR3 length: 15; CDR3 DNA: TGTGCCAGCAGTTACTCGGTAGAGGGGGGGGAGACCCAGTACTTC; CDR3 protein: CASSYSVEGGETQYF
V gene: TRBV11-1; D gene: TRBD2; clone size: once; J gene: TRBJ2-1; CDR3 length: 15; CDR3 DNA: TGTGCCAGCAGCTTAGGCGGGGGGGTAAACAATGAGCAGTTCTTC; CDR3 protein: CASSLGGGVNNEQFF
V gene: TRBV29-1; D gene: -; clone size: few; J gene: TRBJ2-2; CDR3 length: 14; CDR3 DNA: TGCAGCGTCACCGGGACAACGAACACCGGGGAGCTGTTTTTT; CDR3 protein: CSVTGTTNTGELFF
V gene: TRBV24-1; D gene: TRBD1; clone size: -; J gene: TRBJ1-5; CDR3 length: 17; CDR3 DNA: TGTGCCACCAGCCCTTCACAGGGGGCCTTGGGGAATCAGCCCCAGCATTTT; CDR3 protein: CATSPSQGALGNQPQHF
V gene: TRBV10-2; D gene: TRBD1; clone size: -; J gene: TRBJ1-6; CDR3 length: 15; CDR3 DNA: TGCGCCAGCAGACAGACAGGGGAGTATAATTCACCCCTCCACTTT; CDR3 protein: CASRQTGEYNSPLHF
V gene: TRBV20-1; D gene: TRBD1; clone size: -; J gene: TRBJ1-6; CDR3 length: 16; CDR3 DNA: TGCAGTGCCCCTGGGGGGGGGGGACAGGGTAATTCACCCCTCCACTTT; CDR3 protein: CSAPGGGGQGNSPLHF
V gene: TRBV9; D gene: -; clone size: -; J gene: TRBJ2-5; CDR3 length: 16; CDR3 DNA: TGTGCCAGCAGCGTGGGGGTTGGGAAGTACCAAGAGACCCAGTACTTC; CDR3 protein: CASSVGVGKYQETQYF
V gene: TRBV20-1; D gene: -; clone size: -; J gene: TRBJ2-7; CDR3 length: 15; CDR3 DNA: TGCAGTGCTAGAGGAGGCGGGCGCTCCTACGTGGAGCAGTACTTC; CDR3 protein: CSARGGGRSYVEQYF
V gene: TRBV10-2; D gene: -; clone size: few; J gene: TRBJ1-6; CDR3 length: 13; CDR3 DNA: TGCGCCAGCATGGTGTCAGATAATTCACCCCTCCACTTT; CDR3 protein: CASMVSDNSPLHF
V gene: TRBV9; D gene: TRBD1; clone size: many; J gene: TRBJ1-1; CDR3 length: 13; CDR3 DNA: TGTGCCAGCAGCGCGACAGGGTACACTGAAGCTTTCTTT; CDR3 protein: CASSATGYTEAFF
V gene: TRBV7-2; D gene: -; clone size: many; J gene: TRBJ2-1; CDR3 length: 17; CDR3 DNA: TGTGCCAGCAGCTTACCGAAGACGGGTATCCGCGACAATGAGCAGTTCTTC; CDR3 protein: CASSLPKTGIRDNEQFF
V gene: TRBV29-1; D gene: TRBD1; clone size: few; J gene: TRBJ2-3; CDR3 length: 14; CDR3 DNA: TGCAGCGTTCCGGGACAGCTACTCACAGATACGCAGTATTTT; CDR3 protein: CSVPGQLLTDTQYF
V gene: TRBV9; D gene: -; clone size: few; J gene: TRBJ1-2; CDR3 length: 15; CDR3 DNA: TGTGCCAGCAGCGTAAGTTCGAGCAGTTACTATGGCTACACCTTC; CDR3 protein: CASSVSSSSYYGYTF
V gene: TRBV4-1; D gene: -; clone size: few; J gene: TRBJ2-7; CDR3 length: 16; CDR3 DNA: TGCGCCAGCAGCCAAACTCCGACGGCCTCCTCCTACGAGCAGTACTTC; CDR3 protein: CASSQTPTASSYEQYF
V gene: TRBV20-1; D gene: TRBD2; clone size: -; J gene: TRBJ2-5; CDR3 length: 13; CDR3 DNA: TGCAGCTCTATGGCGGGGGGTGTGGAGACCCAGTACTTC; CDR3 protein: CSSMAGGVETQYF
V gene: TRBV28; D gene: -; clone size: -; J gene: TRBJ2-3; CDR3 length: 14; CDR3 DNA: TGTGCCAGCGCATTTATCTCCGGCACAGATACGCAGTATTTT; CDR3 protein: CASAFISGTDTQYF
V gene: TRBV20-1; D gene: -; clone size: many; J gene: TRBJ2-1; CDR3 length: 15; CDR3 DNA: TGCAGTGCTAGAGATCTCGGGGGTGCCCACAATGAGCAGTTCTTC; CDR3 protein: CSARDLGGAHNEQFF
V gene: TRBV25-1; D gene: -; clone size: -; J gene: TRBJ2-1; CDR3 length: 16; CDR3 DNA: TGTGCCAGCAGCTCCTCTAGCGCCATTTCATACAATGAGCAGTTCTTC; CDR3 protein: CASSSSSAISYNEQFF
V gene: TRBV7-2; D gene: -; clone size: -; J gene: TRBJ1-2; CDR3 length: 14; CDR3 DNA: TGTGCCAGCAGCTTAGCGCGGCAGGGGAATGGCTACACCTTC; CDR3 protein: CASSLARQGNGYTF
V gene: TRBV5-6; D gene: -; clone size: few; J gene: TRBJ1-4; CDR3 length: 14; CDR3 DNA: TGTGCCAGCAGCTGGAAGGACTCAAATGAAAAACTGTTTTTT; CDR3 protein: CASSWKDSNEKLFF
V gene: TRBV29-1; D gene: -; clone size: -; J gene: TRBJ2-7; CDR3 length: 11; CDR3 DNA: TGCAGCGTTGATGACAGCTACGAGCAGTACTTC; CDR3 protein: CSVDDSYEQYF
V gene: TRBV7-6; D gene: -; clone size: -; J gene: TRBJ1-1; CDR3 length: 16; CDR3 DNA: TGTGCCAGCGGCTTTCTCTCCGGGGACTCTTACAATGAAGCTTTCTTT; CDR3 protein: CASGFLSGDSYNEAFF
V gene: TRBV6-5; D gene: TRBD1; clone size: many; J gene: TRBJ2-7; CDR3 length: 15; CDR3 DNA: TGTGCCAGCAGCCGCGACAGGGGAGTAAATGTCGAGCAGTACTTC; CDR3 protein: CASSRDRGVNVEQYF
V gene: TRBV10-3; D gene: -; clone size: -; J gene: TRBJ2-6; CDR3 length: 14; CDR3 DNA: TGTGCCAGCAGTTACTCACAGGGGGCCAACGTCCTGACTTTC; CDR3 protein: CASSYSQGANVLTF
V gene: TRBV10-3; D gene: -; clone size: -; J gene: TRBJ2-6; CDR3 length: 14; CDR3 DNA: TGTGCCATCAGACCGAGCTCTGGGGCCAACGTCCTGACTTTC; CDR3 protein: CAIRPSSGANVLTF
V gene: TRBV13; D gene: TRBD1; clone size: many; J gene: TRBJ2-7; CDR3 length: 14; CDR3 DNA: TGTGCCAGCAGCGCCAGACAGGGCCCCTACGAGCAGTACTTC; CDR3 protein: CASSARQGPYEQYF
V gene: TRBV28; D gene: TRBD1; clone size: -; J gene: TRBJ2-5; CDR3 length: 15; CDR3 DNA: TGTGCCAGCAAAAGGGGGCTACAGGACCAAGAGACCCAGTACTTC; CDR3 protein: CASKRGLQDQETQYF
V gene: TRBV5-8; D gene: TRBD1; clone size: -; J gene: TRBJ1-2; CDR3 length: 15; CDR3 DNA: TGTGCCAGCAGCGGACGTCGGGACAGCCAGTCCGGCTACACCTTC; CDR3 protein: CASSGRRDSQSGYTF
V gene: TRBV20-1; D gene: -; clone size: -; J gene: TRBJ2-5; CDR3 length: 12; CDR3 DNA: TGCAGTGCTAGTGAGGGGGGAGAGACCCAGTACTTC; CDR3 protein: CSASEGGETQYF
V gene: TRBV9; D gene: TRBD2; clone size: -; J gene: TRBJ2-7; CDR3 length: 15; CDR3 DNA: TGTGCCAGCAGCGTAGAACTAGCGCCGACCTACGAGCAGTACTTC; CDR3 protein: CASSVELAPTYEQYF
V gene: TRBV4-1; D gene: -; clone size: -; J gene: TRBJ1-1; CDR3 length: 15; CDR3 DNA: TGCGCCAGCAGCCAAGGGGACGGATCGAACACTGAAGCTTTCTTT; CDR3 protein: CASSQGDGSNTEAFF
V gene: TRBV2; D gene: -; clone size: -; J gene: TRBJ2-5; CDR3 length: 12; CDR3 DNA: TGTGCCACCGCAGGGGACCAAGAGACCCAGTACTTC; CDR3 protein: CATAGDQETQYF
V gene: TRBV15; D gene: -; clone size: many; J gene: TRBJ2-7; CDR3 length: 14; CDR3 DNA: TGTGCCACCAGCCAACCCGGGGGTTCACTCGAGCAGTACTTC; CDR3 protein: CATSQPGGSLEQYF
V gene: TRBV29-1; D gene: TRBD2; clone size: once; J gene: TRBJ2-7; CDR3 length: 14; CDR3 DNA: TGCAGCGTCGAGACTAGCGGGAGATCCTACGAGCAGTACTTC; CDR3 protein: CSVETSGRSYEQYF
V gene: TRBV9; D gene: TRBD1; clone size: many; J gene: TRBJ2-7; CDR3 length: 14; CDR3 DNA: TGTGCCAGCAGCGTAGGAGGGGGCACCTACGAGCAGTACTTC; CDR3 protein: CASSVGGGTYEQYF
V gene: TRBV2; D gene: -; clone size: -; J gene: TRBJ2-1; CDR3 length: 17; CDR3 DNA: TGTGCCAGCAGCCCCCCCCAACCGGGACTCGACTACAATGAGCAGTTCTTC; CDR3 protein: CASSPPQPGLDYNEQFF
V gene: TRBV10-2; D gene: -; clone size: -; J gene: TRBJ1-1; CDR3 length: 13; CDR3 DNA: TGCGCCAGCAGTGCGGGGAAGAACACTGATGCTTTCTTT; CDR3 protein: CASSAGKNTDAFF
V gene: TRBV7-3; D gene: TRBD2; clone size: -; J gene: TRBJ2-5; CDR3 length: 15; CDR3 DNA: TGTGCCAGCAGCTTATTAGCGGGGGAGTGGGAGACCCAGTACTTC; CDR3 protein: CASSLLAGEWETQYF
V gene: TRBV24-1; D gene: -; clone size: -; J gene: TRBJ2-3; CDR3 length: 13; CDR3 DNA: TGTGCCACCAGGCCACCCAACACAGATACGCAGTATTTT; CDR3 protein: CATRPPNTDTQYF
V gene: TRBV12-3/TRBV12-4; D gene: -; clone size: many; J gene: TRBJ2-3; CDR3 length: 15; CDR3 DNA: TGTGCCAGCAGTTCGGTCGACACTAGCACAGATACGCAGTATTTT; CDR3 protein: CASSSVDTSTDTQYF
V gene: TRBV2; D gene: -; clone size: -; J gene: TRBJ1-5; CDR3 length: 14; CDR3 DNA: TGTGCCAGCAAAGGTATCGCTGAGGGGCAGCCCCAGCATTTT; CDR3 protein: CASKGIAEGQPQHF
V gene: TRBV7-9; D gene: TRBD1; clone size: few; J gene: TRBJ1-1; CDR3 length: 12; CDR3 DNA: TGTGCCAGCAGTAATTGGGACAGTGAAGCTTTCTTT; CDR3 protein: CASSNWDSEAFF
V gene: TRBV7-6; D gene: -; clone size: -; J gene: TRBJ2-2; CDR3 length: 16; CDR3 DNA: TGTGCCAGCAGTTCCCCCCGGACAGCGAACACCGGGGAGCTGTTTTTT; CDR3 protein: CASSSPRTANTGELFF
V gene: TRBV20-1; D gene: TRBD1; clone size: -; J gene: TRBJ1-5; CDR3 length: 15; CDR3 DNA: TGCAGTGCTAGAAGGGGGGACAGTGGTTGGGAGCCCCAGCATTTT; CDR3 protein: CSARRGDSGWEPQHF
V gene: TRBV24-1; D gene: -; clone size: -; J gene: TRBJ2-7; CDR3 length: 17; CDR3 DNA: TGTGCCACCAGCCGGGACCATTATCAGGGGCCAAACTACGAGCAGTACTTC; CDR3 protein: CATSRDHYQGPNYEQYF
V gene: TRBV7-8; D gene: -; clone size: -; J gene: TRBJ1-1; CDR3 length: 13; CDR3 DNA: TGTGCCAGCAACTTACCCGGGAATCCTGAAGCTTTCTTT; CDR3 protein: CASNLPGNPEAFF
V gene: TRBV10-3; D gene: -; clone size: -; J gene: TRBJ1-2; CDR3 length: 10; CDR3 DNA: TGTGCCATCAGTGACAAAGGCTACACCTTC; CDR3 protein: CAISDKGYTF
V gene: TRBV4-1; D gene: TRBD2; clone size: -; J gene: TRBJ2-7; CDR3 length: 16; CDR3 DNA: TGCGCCAGCAGCCATGAGACTAGCGGGGTTACCTACGAGCAGTACTTC; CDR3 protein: CASSHETSGVTYEQYF
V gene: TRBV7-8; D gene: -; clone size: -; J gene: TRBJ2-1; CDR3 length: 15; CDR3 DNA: TGTGCCAGCAGCTTAGCTAGGACTCCCCGGGGTGAGCAGTTCTTC; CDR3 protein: CASSLARTPRGEQFF